This record looks at one T cell receptor beta chain sequence and its context. What antigen it recognizes has not been identified. Per-nucleotide qualities are absent, and no much larger clonotype sits a single base away. The data are from a study of blood T cell repertoires in COVID-19 (dated by TCRdb to 2019 to 2021). Background on the whole study: The collaborator samples originated in the United States, Italy and Spain and spanned the acute and convalescent phases of COVID-19. The material from the prospective study consisted of cDNA or gDNA derived from T cells, B-cell-depleted T cells, or PBMCs. The dataset comprised deeply sampled blood TCRbeta repertoires from subjects exposed to, actively infected with, or recovered from COVID-19. The repertoires were released in a freely available public database meant as a resource for research on the immune response to SARS-CoV-2. The samples were drawn from two sources: the first 160 participants of the ongoing ImmuneRACE study, and 1,000 to 1,500 subjects contributed by 6 global collaborators. Sample metadata almost always included a de-identified subject ID, COVID-19 status, age in years and sex. HLA class I and class II types, where available, came from metadata supplied by the sample provider rather than from assay-based typing. General conclusions and limits of the study: The quantity of clinical and demographic metadata differed by source and by participant and was supplied without curation.

Collaborating institutions collected whole blood in K2EDTA tubes following their own protocols. Collaborator samples were shipped for TCRbeta analysis as frozen whole blood, isolated PBMCs, or DNA extracted from either sample type. The immunoSEQ Assay, a bias-controlled multiplex PCR, was used to amplify TCRbeta CDR3 regions from genomic DNA. The authors' pipeline ran thus. Nucleated cell counts per sample were estimated from amplification of reference gene primers within the assay. To quantify the absolute abundance of each unique TCRbeta CDR3 rearrangement, sequence reads were collapsed and filtered. Productive Simpson clonality was computed per sample as the square root of Simpson's diversity index over productive rearrangements. TCRdb limited this immuneACCESS table to in-frame rearrangements with V and J called. A share of clones is missing; checked studies link under half to unresolved V genes, and the rest is unexplained. Clone size and the V and J calls come from that table; the DNA yielded D and trimming. The sample contains under 300,000 clones, approximately 86% of them found a single time. The ten largest clonotypes hold approximately 6.8% of the sample.

The specimen was peripheral blood. The source of this sequence is a woman between 65 and 79 years old with active or convalescent COVID-19.

The CDR3 here reads CASSGQGDTEAFF. Read as DNA, the sequence is TGTGCCAGCAGCGGGCAGGGGGACACTGAAGCTTTCTTT. The rearrangement combines TRBV9 with TRBJ1-1; TRBD1 lines up with 7 middle nucleotides. The CDR3 contains 13 residues, cysteine and phenylalanine counted. Here the CDR3 DNA is all that survives: 39 bases in frame from base 1. Trimming accounts for 3 bases at V and 3 bases at J, while the number of junction bases matched to no gene is 2. As encoded in the germline V gene, CDR1 is SGDLS while CDR2 is YYNGEE. The variable domain in full, with residues beyond the CDR3 obtained from the reference TRBV9 and TRBJ1-1 genes, is DSGVTQTPKHLITATGQRVTLRCSPRSGDLSVYWYQQSLDQGLQFLIQYYNGEERAKGNILERFSAQQFPDLHSELNLSSLELGDSALYFCASSGQGDTEAFFGQGTRLTVV.